A selection of T cell receptor beta chains follows, all from one sample in a study of shared clonotypes between healthy human individuals. The protocol was immunoSEQ multiplex PCR, while the TCRdb copy is restricted to in-frame clones and leaves out a portion. Among about 2.3 million clones, approximately 95% were seen once, and the ten largest hold 0.3% to 0.4%. Specimen: naive CD4+ T cells from PBMCs. These receptors all come from a man aged 18 to 29 in good health. Some clones in this sample may be carry-over from other donors' samples. Each CDR3 is given with its conserved first and last residue. The order of the fields is V gene, J gene, D gene, CDR3 protein. D genes are given only for firm matches.

v_gene: TRBV2
j_gene: TRBJ2-7
d_gene: .
CDR3aa: CASTLDQGPYEQYF

v_gene: TRBV7-9
j_gene: TRBJ2-7
d_gene: .
CDR3aa: CASRPNQGSEQYF

v_gene: TRBV28
j_gene: TRBJ2-4
d_gene: TRBD1
CDR3aa: CASSFRTGLNIQYF

v_gene: TRBV11-3
j_gene: TRBJ2-7
d_gene: TRBD1
CDR3aa: CASSHDRGPEQYF

v_gene: TRBV18
j_gene: TRBJ2-3
d_gene: .
CDR3aa: CASSLSRDDTDTQYF

v_gene: TRBV9
j_gene: TRBJ2-1
d_gene: TRBD2
CDR3aa: CASSANSGRAIDEQFF

v_gene: TRBV5-1
j_gene: TRBJ1-3
d_gene: TRBD1
CDR3aa: CASSSGQPSGNTIYF

v_gene: TRBV2
j_gene: TRBJ2-1
d_gene: TRBD2
CDR3aa: CASSEEAGGDNEQFF

v_gene: TRBV5-1
j_gene: TRBJ2-1
d_gene: .
CDR3aa: CASSPMDSYNEQFF

v_gene: TRBV5-1
j_gene: TRBJ2-4
d_gene: .
CDR3aa: CASSFLMDSGAKNIQYF

v_gene: TRBV4-1
j_gene: TRBJ2-3
d_gene: .
CDR3aa: CASSQTSTDTQYF

v_gene: TRBV20-1
j_gene: TRBJ2-1
d_gene: TRBD2
CDR3aa: CSARTSGQQFF

v_gene: TRBV18
j_gene: TRBJ2-7
d_gene: TRBD2
CDR3aa: CASSPWTSGSPGSEQYF

v_gene: TRBV5-4
j_gene: TRBJ1-1
d_gene: .
CDR3aa: CASSLRAEAFF

v_gene: TRBV5-4
j_gene: TRBJ1-4
d_gene: .
CDR3aa: CASSVTAHPNEKLFF

v_gene: TRBV27
j_gene: TRBJ1-2
d_gene: .
CDR3aa: CASSPQGRAIGYTF

v_gene: TRBV25-1
j_gene: TRBJ2-7
d_gene: .
CDR3aa: CASSELGMLSYEQYF

v_gene: TRBV18
j_gene: TRBJ1-1
d_gene: .
CDR3aa: CASSETALATEAFF

v_gene: TRBV7-2
j_gene: TRBJ2-7
d_gene: .
CDR3aa: CASSLGRYFGEQYF

v_gene: TRBV19
j_gene: TRBJ2-7
d_gene: .
CDR3aa: CASSSVVEGWVEQYF

v_gene: TRBV5-1
j_gene: TRBJ1-3
d_gene: TRBD1
CDR3aa: CASMVDRASGNTIYF

v_gene: TRBV25-1
j_gene: TRBJ1-5
d_gene: .
CDR3aa: CASSEWAENQPQHF

v_gene: TRBV9
j_gene: TRBJ1-1
d_gene: .
CDR3aa: CASSVVSANTEAFF

v_gene: TRBV7-2
j_gene: TRBJ1-2
d_gene: TRBD1
CDR3aa: CASSWGQSRNYGYTF

v_gene: TRBV2
j_gene: TRBJ1-4
d_gene: .
CDR3aa: CASSARGPTNEKLFF

v_gene: TRBV29-1
j_gene: TRBJ2-7
d_gene: .
CDR3aa: CSVEGNHYEQYF

v_gene: TRBV6-5
j_gene: TRBJ1-2
d_gene: .
CDR3aa: CPQTGLGGGYTF

v_gene: TRBV9
j_gene: TRBJ2-7
d_gene: TRBD2
CDR3aa: CASSVDERDYEQYF

v_gene: TRBV27
j_gene: TRBJ2-3
d_gene: .
CDR3aa: CASGQGRLGTDTQYF

v_gene: TRBV7-9
j_gene: TRBJ2-1
d_gene: .
CDR3aa: CASSLGSAPGGNEQFF

v_gene: TRBV7-8
j_gene: TRBJ2-5
d_gene: .
CDR3aa: CASSLYQETQYF

v_gene: TRBV6-1
j_gene: TRBJ1-5
d_gene: .
CDR3aa: CASSDRAGSSQPQHF

v_gene: TRBV7-9
j_gene: TRBJ2-3
d_gene: TRBD2
CDR3aa: CASSLAVAGGLADTQYF